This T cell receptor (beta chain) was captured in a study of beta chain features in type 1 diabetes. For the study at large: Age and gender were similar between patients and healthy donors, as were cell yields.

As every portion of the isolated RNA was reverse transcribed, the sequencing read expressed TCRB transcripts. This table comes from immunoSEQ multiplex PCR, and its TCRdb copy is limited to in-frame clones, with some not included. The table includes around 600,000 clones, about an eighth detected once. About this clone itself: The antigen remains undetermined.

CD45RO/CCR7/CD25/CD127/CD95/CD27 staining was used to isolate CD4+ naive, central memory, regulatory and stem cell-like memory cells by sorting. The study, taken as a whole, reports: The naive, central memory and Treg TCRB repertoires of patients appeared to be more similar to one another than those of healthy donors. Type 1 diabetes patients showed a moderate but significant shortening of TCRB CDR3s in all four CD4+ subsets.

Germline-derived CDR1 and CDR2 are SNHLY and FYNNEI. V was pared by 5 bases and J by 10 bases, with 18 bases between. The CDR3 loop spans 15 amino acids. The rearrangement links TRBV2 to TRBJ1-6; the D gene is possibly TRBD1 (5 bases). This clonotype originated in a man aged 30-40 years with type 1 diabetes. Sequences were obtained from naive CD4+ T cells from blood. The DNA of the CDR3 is TGTGCCAGCAGTAACTTTAGAAAAGGGGTATCACCCCTCCACTTT. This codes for CASSNFRKGVSPLHF.